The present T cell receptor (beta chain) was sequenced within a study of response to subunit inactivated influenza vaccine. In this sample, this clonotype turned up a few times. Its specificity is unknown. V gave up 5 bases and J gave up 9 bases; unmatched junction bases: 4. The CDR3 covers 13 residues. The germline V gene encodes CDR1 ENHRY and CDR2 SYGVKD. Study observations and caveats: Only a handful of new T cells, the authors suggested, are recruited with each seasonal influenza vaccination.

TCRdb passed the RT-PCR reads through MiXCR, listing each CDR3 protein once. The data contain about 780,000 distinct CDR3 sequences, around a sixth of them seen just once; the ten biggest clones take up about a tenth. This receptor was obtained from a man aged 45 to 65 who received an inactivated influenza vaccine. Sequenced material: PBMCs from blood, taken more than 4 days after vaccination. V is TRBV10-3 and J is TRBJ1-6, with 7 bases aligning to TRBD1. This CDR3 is CAISQGGSSPLHF. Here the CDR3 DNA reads TGTGCCATCAGTCAGGGGGGTAGTTCACCCCTCCACTTT.